The 22 T cell receptor beta chains below come from one sample, sequenced in a study of T cells in tuberculosis. This table comes from immunoSEQ multiplex PCR, and its TCRdb copy is limited to in-frame clones, with some not included. Here the sample spans tens of thousands of clones, over 75% being singletons. As to time point: new active TB diagnosis, blood taken before or within 7 days of starting treatment. This specimen was PBMCs, taken at tuberculosis diagnosis. The receptors were sampled from an adult with tuberculosis.

V is TRBV9 and J is TRBJ2-7; D not certain. Trimming cost V 0 bases and J 1 base, with 8 bases left between them. The CDR3 length is 14 residues. Germline loops: CDR1 SGDLS, CDR2 YYNGEE. CDR3 sequence: CASSVDRGSYEQYF. CDR3 nucleotides: TGTGCCAGCAGCGTAGACCGCGGTTCCTACGAGCAGTACTTC.

This chain connects TRBV9 to TRBJ1-5; TRBD1 matches 11 bases. V dropped 3 bases and J dropped 0; count of bases not matched to a gene: 2. This CDR3 region has 16 residues. CDR1 and CDR2 (germline): SGDLS, YYNGEE. CDR3 sequence: CASSGGQGVSNQPQHF. CDR3 DNA: TGTGCCAGCAGCGGGGGACAGGGGGTTAGCAATCAGCCCCAGCATTTT.

The chain is built from TRBV5-8 and TRBJ1-5; TRBD1 agrees at 8 bases. Germline V gives CDR1 SGHTS, CDR2 YDEGEE. The CDR3 runs to 15 residues. Unmatched junction bases numbered 8, after V lost 5 bases and J lost 4 bases. The CDR3 loop is CASSSGTGGNQPQHF. The CDR3 region has the DNA TGTGCCAGCAGTTCCGGGACAGGTGGTAATCAGCCCCAGCATTTT.

This clone has just one count. J is TRBJ2-3 and V is TRBV9; 7 positions match TRBD2. CDR1 and CDR2 from the germline V gene are SGDLS and YYNGEE. CDR3 length equals 15 residues. J was trimmed by 7 bases and V by 0 bases; bases with no gene match: 8. In DNA form, the CDR3 reads TGTGCCAGCAGCGTAGGCGCTAGCGGAGAGAATACGCAGTATTTT. Residues: CASSVGASGENTQYF. Full variable domain (remainder filled in from reference TRBV9 and TRBJ2-3): DSGVTQTPKHLITATGQRVTLRCSPRSGDLSVYWYQQSLDQGLQFLIQYYNGEERAKGNILERFSAQQFPDLHSELNLSSLELGDSALYFCASSVGASGENTQYFGPGTRLTVL.

The rearrangement joins TRBV2 to TRBJ2-7; 11 nucleotides match TRBD1. Germline V gives CDR1 SNHLY, CDR2 FYNNEI. V shed 8 bases and J 2 bases; nucleotides not matched to a gene: 2. The CDR3 has 13 residues. CDR3 amino acids: CASGTGGAYEQYF. For the CDR3, the DNA is TGTGCCAGCGGGACAGGGGGGGCCTACGAGCAGTACTTC.

In this sample, this clone turned up a few times. The chain employs TRBV29-1 and TRBJ1-2, with D maybe TRBD1 (6 bases). V lost 3 bases and J lost 7, with 9 bases in between. Germline CDR1 and CDR2: SQVTM and ANQGSEA. The CDR3 runs 11 residues. CDR3 in DNA: TGCAGCGTTGACCGCAGGGGTGGCTACACCTTC. Translating it yields CSVDRRGGYTF.

The chain couples TRBV9 to TRBJ1-5; 7 nucleotides line up with TRBD1. The CDR3 consists of 15 residues. J was trimmed by 4 bases and V by 4 bases; bases with no gene match: 8. Germline-derived CDR1 and CDR2 are SGDLS and YYNGEE. This CDR3 is CASSPRTGGNQPQHF. The CDR3 nucleotides are TGTGCCAGCAGCCCTCGGACAGGCGGGAATCAGCCCCAGCATTTT.

The chain links TRBV19 to TRBJ1-2, with 7 bases lining up with TRBD1. The CDR3 length is 14 residues. Germline lookup yields CDR1 LNHDA and CDR2 SQIVND (reference sequence). J lost 2 bases, V lost 4 bases, and 4 bases had no gene match. CDR3 sequence (DNA): TGTGCCAGTAGTAAGAGCAGGGGGAACTATGGCTACACCTTC. Its protein product is CASSKSRGNYGYTF.

The chain has TRBV19 and TRBJ1-1, with 7 bases identical to TRBD1. The CDR3 totals 15 residues. Germline values: CDR1 LNHDA, CDR2 SQIVND (reference sequence). The V and J ends lost 4 bases and 5 bases, in that order; junction bases with no gene match: 10. CDR3 amino acids: CASSKGGQGETEAFF. CDR3 nucleotide sequence: TGTGCCAGTAGTAAAGGGGGGCAGGGGGAAACTGAAGCTTTCTTT.

In this sample, this clone turned up once. V and J are TRBV19 and TRBJ2-1, with 15 bases fitting TRBD2. The germline V gene encodes CDR1 LNHDA and CDR2 SQIVND (reference sequence). The CDR3 loop spans 16 amino acids. Trimming took 4 bases from V and 7 from J; bases not matched to a gene: 5. CDR3 coding DNA: TGTGCCAGTAGTAGGGGACTAGCGGGGGGTCGGAATGAGCAGTTCTTC. Its translation is CASSRGLAGGRNEQFF.

This clone is termed medium-sized. The chain uses TRBV11-3 and TRBJ1-6; 7 bases fit TRBD1. Germline-derived CDR1 and CDR2 are SGHNT and YENEEA. J gave up 7 bases and V 3 bases, and 3 bases lay outside the gene matches. The CDR3 has 14 residues. CDR3 coding DNA: TGTGCCAGCAGCTTGGGGACAGTAAATTCACCCCTCCACTTT. Protein sequence: CASSLGTVNSPLHF.

This sequence joins TRBV7-2 and TRBJ1-2; D possibly corresponds to TRBD1 (6 bases). Germline assignment: CDR1 SGHTA and CDR2 FQGNSA. CDR3 size: 14 residues. The germline V and J ends were trimmed by 3 bases and 4 bases, with 12 bases remaining between them. The CDR3 is CASSFADRSYGYTF. In nucleotides, the CDR3 is TGTGCCAGCAGCTTCGCGGACAGATCCTATGGCTACACCTTC.

V usage is TRBV19 and J usage is TRBJ2-3; D not resolved. The V and J ends lost 5 bases and 5 bases respectively, with 14 bases between them. CDR1 LNHDA and CDR2 SQIVND come from the germline V gene (reference sequence). CDR3 length: 14 amino acids. CDR3 DNA: TGTGCCAGTAGTGGTACTTGGTCCGGAGATACGCAGTATTTT. Protein sequence: CASSGTWSGDTQYF.

This rearrangement joins TRBV7-6 to TRBJ1-3; D remains unclear. The CDR3 extends over 13 amino acids. V was shortened by 5 bases and J by 3 bases, with 8 bases between the two germline ends. The V gene's germline CDR1 is SGHVS and CDR2 FNYEAQ. The CDR3 spells CASSATVGNTIYF. The CDR3 bases are TGTGCCAGCAGCGCCACAGTTGGAAACACCATATATTTT.

The V call is TRBV6-5, the J call TRBJ1-2; 10 bases align to TRBD1. This CDR3 is 15 amino acids long. With 2 bases clipped from V and 5 bases from J, the junction kept 5 bases outside the gene matches. CDR1 and CDR2 from the germline V gene are MNHEY and SVGAGI. The DNA for the CDR3 is TGTGCCAGCAGTTACCGGGACAGGGGAGTGTATGGCTACACCTTC. Its translation is CASSYRDRGVYGYTF.

This clone turned up a few times. The chain couples TRBV11-3 to TRBJ2-7; possibly TRBD1 for D (6 bases). Trimming took off 5 bases at V and 3 bases at J, with 11 bases between the two ends. The CDR3 runs to 13 residues. The germline V gene has CDR1 SGHNT and CDR2 YENEEA. Written as DNA, the CDR3 is TGTGCCAGCAGCCTGGGACACCTCTACGAGCAGTACTTC. Its protein is CASSLGHLYEQYF. Looking up the rest from reference TRBV11-3 and TRBJ2-7 gives the full variable domain: EAGVVQSPRYKIIEKKQPVAFWCNPISGHNTLYWYLQNLGQGPELLIRYENEEAVDDSQLPKDRFSAERLKGVDSTLKIQPAELGDSAVYLCASSLGHLYEQYFGPGTRLTVT.

The chain employs TRBV12-5 and TRBJ1-6; 8 nucleotides align to TRBD1. CDR1 and CDR2 (germline): LGHNT, FRNRAP. CDR3 length: 17 amino acids. The trim removed 2 bases at V and 4 bases at J, leaving 7 bases unmatched. CDR3: CASGLIQGGMYNSPLHF. The DNA of the CDR3 is TGTGCTAGTGGTTTGATACAGGGGGGGATGTATAATTCACCCCTCCACTTT.

The chain has TRBV7-2 and TRBJ1-4; tentatively, D is TRBD1 (6 bases). V was clipped by 1 base and J by 6 bases, with 15 bases between them. CDR3 length equals 16 residues. Germline CDR1 reads SGHTA; CDR2 reads FQGNSA. The CDR3 protein is CASSLVSGVIHEKLFF. CDR3 nucleotide sequence: TGTGCCAGCAGCTTAGTGTCAGGGGTCATTCATGAAAAACTGTTTTTT.

V gene TRBV6-1 combines with J gene TRBJ2-2, with no clear D. The ends were cut back, 2 bases at V and 3 bases at J, with 13 bases in the middle. Germline loops: CDR1 MNHNS, CDR2 SASEGT. The CDR3 sequence is 16 residues long. CDR3 DNA: TGTGCCAGCAGTGAATTTGGGCAGGCATACACCGGGGAGCTGTTTTTT. It translates to CASSEFGQAYTGELFF.

This clone occurred once. The DNA of the CDR3 is TGTGCCAGCAGCCTACCGGGACTAGGAAGAAACGAGCAGTACTTC. Protein sequence: CASSLPGLGRNEQYF. The chain recombines TRBV7-2 with TRBJ2-7; 8 bases are a match to TRBD2. The CDR3 has 15 amino acids. The germline V gene encodes CDR1 SGHTA and CDR2 FQGNSA. V was pared by 5 bases and J by 5 bases, with 11 bases of the junction left unmatched.

The J gene is TRBJ2-6, the V gene TRBV10-3; 9 bases match TRBD2. The CDR3 has 16 amino acids. The V and J ends lost 3 bases and 4 bases, in that order; junction bases with no gene match: 4. CDR1 and CDR2 from the germline V gene are ENHRY and SYGVKD. The CDR3 nucleotides are TGTGCCATCAGTGATCTAGCGGGGCCGGGGGCCAACGTCCTGACTTTC. Residues: CAISDLAGPGANVLTF.

J is TRBJ1-1 and V is TRBV30; D is perhaps TRBD1 (5 bases). The CDR3 contains 13 residues. Germline CDR1 reads GTSNPN; CDR2 reads SVGIG (reference sequence). Trimming pared 3 bases from V and 5 bases from J, leaving 13 bases between. The CDR3 DNA reads TGTGCCTGGAGGGGGGGGGATCAGACTGAAGCTTTCTTT. Translation gives CAWRGGDQTEAFF.